One sample yielded the 20 T cell receptor beta chains listed below, sequenced in a study of shared clonotypes between healthy human individuals. The repertoire was sequenced with immunoSEQ multiplex PCR; TCRdb's copy has only in-frame clones and lacks some. The table shows more than 2 million clones, with about 94% occurring only once. Terminally differentiated effector memory CD45RA+ cells were left out of the naive CD8 fraction, which was CD45RO-negative and positively selected for CCR7. Sequences were obtained from naive CD8+ T cells sorted from blood. The origin of the receptors is a man aged 18 to 35 in good health.

This clone was recorded a few times. The V gene is TRBV29-1, the J gene TRBJ1-2; 7 nucleotides match TRBD1. The CDR3 loop spans 12 amino acids. V gave up 6 bases and J gave up 3 bases; unmatched junction bases: 4. The germline V gene encodes CDR1 SQVTM and CDR2 ANQGSEA. The CDR3 coding sequence is TGCAGCGTCCCCGGACAGGACTATGGCTACACCTTC. The encoded protein is CSVPGQDYGYTF.

J is TRBJ2-7 and V is TRBV2, with 8 bases fitting TRBD2. The germline gives CDR1 SNHLY, CDR2 FYNNEI. The CDR3 runs to 17 residues. V was pared by 10 bases and J by 0 bases, with 17 bases of the junction left unmatched. The CDR3 DNA reads TGTGCCATCTACATGGGGGCTAGCGGGTCCCCCTCCTACGAGCAGTACTTC. It translates to CAIYMGASGSPSYEQYF.

In the case of this clone: One end of the junction varies from germline; a read error may be responsible. The V and J genes are TRBV6-1 and TRBJ1-1, with D possibly TRBD1 on 5 matching bases. Per the germline V gene, CDR1 is MNHNS and CDR2 is SASEGT. This CDR3 region has 14 residues. CDR3 amino acids: CASREGERNTEAFF. The CDR3 coding sequence is TGTGCCAGCAGAGAAGGGGAGAGGAACACTGAAGCTTTCTTT.

The chain has TRBV7-9 and TRBJ2-7; 9 positions match TRBD1. Germline CDR1 and CDR2: SEHNR and FQNEAQ (reference sequence). After removal of 4 bases from V and 6 bases from J, the junction contained 13 bases not matched to a gene. CDR3 length equals 16 residues. The CDR3 here is CASSWLIGTGLSEQYF. CDR3 in DNA: TGTGCCAGCAGCTGGCTTATAGGGACAGGGCTTAGCGAGCAGTACTTC.

For the CDR3, the DNA is TGCGCCAGCAGCCAGCATGGGGAAAAACTGTTTTTT. As protein: CASSQHGEKLFF. The chain carries TRBV4-3 and TRBJ1-4; unclear D gene. The germline V and J ends were trimmed by 3 bases and 8 bases, with 7 bases remaining between them. The germline gives CDR1 LGHNA, CDR2 YSLEER. There are 12 residues in the CDR3.

In the case of this clone: Other DNA sequences in this specimen translate into the identical CDR3. V gene TRBV11-2 combines with J gene TRBJ2-2; D gene unclear. The germline gives CDR1 SGHAT, CDR2 FQNNGV. Trimming took off 5 bases at V and 4 bases at J, with 8 bases between the two ends. The CDR3 is 13 amino acids. CDR3 sequence reads: CASSLSRTGELFF. CDR3 bases: TGTGCCAGCAGCCTTAGTCGCACCGGGGAGCTGTTTTTT.

The chain recombines TRBV28 with TRBJ2-3; TRBD1 might be the D (6 bases). Looked up from germline, CDR1 is MDHEN and CDR2 is SYDVKM. V lost 5 bases to trimming and J lost 1 base, with 13 bases between them. This CDR3 comprises 15 residues. The DNA of the CDR3 is TGTGCCAGCAGTACTCCGGGACAAGGCACAGATACGCAGTATTTT. As protein: CASSTPGQGTDTQYF.

The chain employs TRBV12-1 and TRBJ1-1; the D call of TRBD1 is as the table states it, not checked on the DNA. TRBV12-1 is an annotated pseudogene. This CDR3 has 15 amino acids. As DNA, the CDR3 is TGTGCCAGCAGCGTCCGACAGGGAAGGGAACCTGAAGCTTTCTTT. Amino acids: CASSVRQGREPEAFF.

The rearrangement uses TRBV4-2 and TRBJ2-7, with 8 bases aligning to TRBD2. The CDR3 length is 19 residues. The germline V gene has CDR1 LGHNA and CDR2 YNFKEQ. Trimming removed 4 bases from V and 0 bases from J; junction bases left unmatched: 17. The CDR3 nucleotides are TGTGCCAGCAGCCCACGAGGAATCCTTGCGGGGGGATTCTCCTACGAGCAGTACTTC. Translated, it gives CASSPRGILAGGFSYEQYF.

The rearrangement links TRBV2 to TRBJ2-7; TRBD2 agrees at 9 bases. This CDR3 contains 13 residues. The junction had 5 bases not matched to a gene; V was cut back by 7 bases and J by 4 bases. CDR1 is SNHLY and CDR2 is FYNNEI in the germline V gene. The CDR3 DNA sequence: TGTGCCAGCAATGGCGGGGGGGAATACGAGCAGTACTTC. Its translation: CASNGGGEYEQYF.

The genes are TRBV29-1 and TRBJ2-7; D unresolved. Germline assignment: CDR1 SQVTM and CDR2 ANQGSEA. The CDR3 is made up of 11 amino acids. With 7 bases removed from V and 2 bases from J, the gap between germline ends came to 9 bases. CDR3 in amino acids: CSAGDAYEQYF. In nucleotides, the CDR3 is TGCAGCGCCGGCGACGCCTACGAGCAGTACTTC.

V and J are TRBV30 and TRBJ2-3; 8 positions agree with TRBD2. Per germline, CDR1 GTSNPN and CDR2 SVGIG (reference sequence). CDR3 length: 17 residues. J gave up 5 bases and V 0 bases, and 13 bases lay outside the gene matches. CDR3 amino acids: CAWSVLGGASDGDTQYF. CDR3 DNA: TGTGCCTGGAGTGTACTCGGGGGGGCCTCGGACGGAGATACGCAGTATTTT.

Notes on this clone: One junction end disagrees with the germline gene, perhaps due to a read error. The CDR3 protein is CASSSPGSQETQYF. DNA for the CDR3: TGTGCTAGCAGCTCCCCTGGGAGCCAAGAGACCCAGTACTTC. The gene calls are TRBV7-7 and TRBJ2-5; D is perhaps TRBD2 (5 bases). The CDR3 length is 14 residues. The germline gives CDR1 SSHAT, CDR2 FNYEAQ (reference sequence).

The chain recombines TRBV7-9 with TRBJ1-6, with TRBD1 as a possible D gene (5 bases). The ends were cut back, 5 bases at V and 13 bases at J, with 24 bases in the middle. Germline assignment: CDR1 SEHNR and CDR2 FQNEAQ (reference sequence). The CDR3 spans 16 residues. The CDR3 DNA reads as TGTGCCAGCAGCCCACAGGTGGGGTTCCGCGACGGGCCCCTCCACTTT. Protein product: CASSPQVGFRDGPLHF.

V is TRBV5-6 and J is TRBJ2-2; TRBD1 aligns across 10 bases. J gave up 5 bases and V 1 base, and 8 bases lay outside the gene matches. Looked up from germline, CDR1 is SGHDT and CDR2 is YYEEEE. The CDR3 totals 17 residues. The CDR3 protein is CASSLILGTGDTGELFF. The CDR3, as DNA: TGTGCCAGCAGCTTGATTTTAGGGACAGGGGATACCGGGGAGCTGTTTTTT.

This rearrangement joins TRBV4-1 to TRBJ1-6; tentative D call: TRBD1 (6 bases). CDR1 and CDR2 (germline): MGHRA, YSYEKL. Trimming shortened V by 2 bases and J by 7 bases, and 15 bases separated the two germline ends. This CDR3 has 16 residues. Written as DNA, the CDR3 is TGCGCCAGCAGCCAAATACTGGACAGACTAAATTCACCCCTCCACTTT. Translating gives CASSQILDRLNSPLHF.

The V gene is TRBV7-9, the J gene TRBJ2-3, with 8 bases fitting TRBD2. Germline trimming cut 4 bases from V and 2 bases from J; bases unmatched to any gene: 5. CDR1 SEHNR and CDR2 FQNEAQ come from the germline V gene (reference sequence). This CDR3 spans 15 amino acids. The CDR3 loop is CASSSVAGTTDTQYF. CDR3 sequence (DNA): TGTGCCAGCAGCTCCGTAGCGGGGACCACAGATACGCAGTATTTT.

This clone was seen once. The chain carries TRBV7-9 and TRBJ2-2; D uncertain. Trimming stripped 4 bases from V and 3 bases from J, with 3 bases between. Germline assignment: CDR1 SEHNR and CDR2 FQNEAQ (reference sequence). The CDR3 is 12 residues long. The CDR3 sequence is CASSYHTGELFF. The CDR3 region has the DNA TGTGCCAGCAGCTACCACACCGGGGAGCTGTTTTTT.

The gene calls are TRBV10-3 and TRBJ2-7; D is tentatively TRBD1 or TRBD2 (6 bases each). The germline V and J ends were trimmed by 1 base and 2 bases, with 12 bases remaining between them. Germline CDR1 and CDR2: ENHRY and SYGVKD. This CDR3 is 15 amino acids long. The CDR3 here is CAISEWRDNPYEQYF. The CDR3 coding sequence is TGTGCCATCAGTGAGTGGCGGGACAACCCCTACGAGCAGTACTTC.

The chain links TRBV27 to TRBJ2-6, with TRBD1 as a possible D gene (7 bases). This CDR3 is 22 amino acids long. V shed 5 bases and J shed 1 base, with 30 bases lying between them. CDR1 is MNHEY and CDR2 is SMNVEV in the germline V gene (reference sequence). The CDR3 nucleotides are TGTGCCAGCAGTACCCGGGACAGTAGGGTAGTTTCGGGAGCTTCTGGGGCCAACGTCCTGACTTTC. The encoded protein is CASSTRDSRVVSGASGANVLTF.